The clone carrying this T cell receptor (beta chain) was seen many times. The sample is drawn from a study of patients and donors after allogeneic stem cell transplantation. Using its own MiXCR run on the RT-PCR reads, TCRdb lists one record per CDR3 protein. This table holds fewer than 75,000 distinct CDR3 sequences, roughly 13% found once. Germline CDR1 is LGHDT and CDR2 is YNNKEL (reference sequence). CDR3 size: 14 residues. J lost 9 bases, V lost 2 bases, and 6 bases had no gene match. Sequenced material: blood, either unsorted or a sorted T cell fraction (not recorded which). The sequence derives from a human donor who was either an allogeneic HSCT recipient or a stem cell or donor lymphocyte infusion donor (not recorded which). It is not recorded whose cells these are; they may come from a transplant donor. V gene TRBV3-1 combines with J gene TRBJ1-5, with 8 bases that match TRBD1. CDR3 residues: CASSQFRGPWPQHF. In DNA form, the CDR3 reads TGTGCCAGCAGCCAATTCAGGGGGCCCTGGCCCCAGCATTTT.